This TCR beta chain was identified during a study of a mutant IDH1 vaccine in newly diagnosed glioma. Time point denoted: week 5, during vaccination. Every vaccination contained 300 ug of the mutant IDH1 20-mer peptide and was paired with topical imiquimod. A note on this clone: Its target is unknown.

Per the germline V gene, CDR1 is LGHNA and CDR2 is YNFKEQ. V was trimmed by 0 bases and J by 5 bases, leaving 10 bases between them. This CDR3 has 14 amino acids. Study-wide points: Seemingly, pseudoprogression had no relation to changes in the top peripheral T cell clonotypes.

TCRdb keeps only in-frame clones here, not all; method: immunoSEQ multiplex PCR. Of 60,000 or so clones in the sample, 65% to 90% were seen once. The V call is TRBV4-2, the J call TRBJ1-2, with D possibly matching TRBD1 (5 bases). The sample in question was PBMCs, obtained from a glioma patient whose treatment included an IDH1 peptide vaccine. The TCR originated in a young woman with glioma. Some clones in this sample may be carry-over from other donors' samples. Written as DNA, the CDR3 is TGTGCCAGCAGCCAAGACGGGGGGGGGTATGGCTACACCTTC. Translation: CASSQDGGGYGYTF.